What follows are 14 T cell receptor beta chains derived from one specimen sequenced in a study of technical replicates of blood from a few donors. Sequenced by immunoSEQ multiplex PCR; TCRdb stores in-frame clones only, minus some. The sample records about 69,000 clones, 75% to 90% being singletons. Sequencing was carried out using PBMCs. These receptors were obtained from a human donor in good health. Some clones in this sample may be carry-over from other donors' samples.

The chain links TRBV10-1 to TRBJ2-6; a weak D match, TRBD1 (5 bases). Germline CDR1 and CDR2: WNHNN and SYGVQD (reference sequence). This CDR3 has 15 amino acids. V lost 4 bases, J lost 0 bases, and 7 bases lay in between. The CDR3 DNA reads TGCGCCAGCAGTGCCAGGGACTCTGGGGCCAACGTCCTGACTTTC. This sequence encodes CASSARDSGANVLTF.

V and J are TRBV5-1 and TRBJ1-3; D call uncertain. Germline-derived CDR1 and CDR2 are SGHRS and YFSETQ. The CDR3 totals 16 residues. Trimming left V 4 bases short and J 0 bases short, with 14 bases between. Written as DNA, the CDR3 is TGCGCCAGCAGCCGAATGGGAGCCGACTCTGGAAACACCATATATTTT. This gives the protein CASSRMGADSGNTIYF.

V and J are TRBV7-2 and TRBJ1-2; D unclear. CDR1 and CDR2 (germline): SGHTA, FQGNSA. Trimming took 4 bases from V and 4 from J, leaving 13 bases between them. The CDR3 is 14 residues long. CDR3 sequence: CASSYSEISYGYTF. For the CDR3, the DNA is TGTGCCAGCAGCTACAGTGAGATTTCCTATGGCTACACCTTC.

The chain employs TRBV5-8 and TRBJ1-1; D is ambiguous. CDR1 and CDR2 from the germline V gene are SGHTS and YDEGEE. V was shortened by 6 bases and J by 1 base, with 7 bases between the two germline ends. The CDR3 is 12 residues long. The CDR3 protein is CASKRGNTEAFF. CDR3 bases: TGTGCCAGCAAGCGGGGGAACACTGAAGCTTTCTTT.

The chain employs TRBV4-3 and TRBJ2-2, with a possible D match to TRBD2 (6 bases). V gave up 1 base and J gave up 5 bases, with 11 bases separating them. The V gene's germline CDR1 is LGHNA and CDR2 YSLEER. The CDR3 runs to 15 residues. The CDR3 is CASSQGRGGTGELFF. As DNA, the CDR3 is TGCGCCAGCAGCCAAGGACGGGGAGGAACCGGGGAGCTGTTTTTT.

The genes are TRBV7-3 and TRBJ1-1, with D perhaps matching TRBD1 (6 bases). In germline, CDR1 is SGHTA, CDR2 FQGTGA. CDR3 length equals 14 residues. Trimming took off 5 bases at V and 3 bases at J, with 13 bases between the two ends. Here the CDR3 reads CASSLRGRDTEAFF. Written as DNA, the CDR3 is TGTGCCAGCAGCCTCAGGGGTCGGGACACTGAAGCTTTCTTT.

This sequence joins TRBV5-6 and TRBJ2-7; TRBD1 might be the D (6 bases). CDR3 size: 14 residues. Germline CDR1 and CDR2: SGHDT and YYEEEE. Trimming shortened V by 1 base and J by 5 bases, and 13 bases separated the two germline ends. Here the CDR3 DNA reads TGTGCCAGCAGCTTGCCAGGGGTAGTCAACGAGCAGTACTTC. This encodes CASSLPGVVNEQYF.

V gene TRBV11-3 combines with J gene TRBJ2-7, with D hard to call. Germline V gene lookup returns CDR1 SGHNT and CDR2 YENEEA. The CDR3 is made up of 11 amino acids. The V and J ends lost 0 bases and 7 bases respectively, with 4 bases between them. The CDR3 coding sequence is TGTGCCAGCAGCTTAGATCAGGAGCAGTACTTC. This sequence encodes CASSLDQEQYF.

The chain combines TRBV4-2 with TRBJ2-7; 8 bases agree with TRBD2. Germline CDR1 LGHNA, CDR2 YNFKEQ. V trimming: 1 base; J trimming: 3 bases; junction bases outside the gene matches: 8. CDR3 length: 16 amino acids. Here the CDR3 reads CASSQGSSGSNYEQYF. CDR3 DNA: TGTGCCAGCAGCCAAGGATCTAGCGGGTCTAACTACGAGCAGTACTTC.

This clone was seen a few times. The chain uses TRBV7-9 and TRBJ2-3; no reliable D call. V was clipped by 5 bases and J by 8 bases, with 11 bases between them. CDR3 size: 12 residues. Germline CDR1 and CDR2: SEHNR and FQNEAQ (reference sequence). In nucleotides, the CDR3 is TGTGCCAGCAGCCTCCACTCCGGTACGCAGTATTTT. It codes for CASSLHSGTQYF.

This chain links TRBV7-6 with TRBJ2-7, with 8 positions matching TRBD2. The CDR3 has 15 amino acids. The trim removed 5 bases at V and 5 bases at J, leaving 11 bases unmatched. Germline V gives CDR1 SGHVS, CDR2 FNYEAQ. The CDR3 is CASSGESGSRDEQYF. CDR3 sequence (DNA): TGTGCCAGCAGCGGTGAGAGCGGGAGCCGAGACGAGCAGTACTTC.

The V and J genes are TRBV5-1 and TRBJ2-7; TRBD2 agrees at 8 bases. This CDR3 contains 16 residues. The V segment lost 4 bases and the J segment 2 bases; nucleotides outside the gene matches: 11. Germline V gene sequence: CDR1 SGHRS, CDR2 YFSETQ. Here the CDR3 DNA reads TGCGCCAGCAGCACCGACTGGGCGGGGGGCCCCTACGAGCAGTACTTC. This sequence encodes CASSTDWAGGPYEQYF.

The chain links TRBV7-2 to TRBJ2-5, with a weak D call TRBD1 (6 bases). The CDR3 runs to 15 residues. Looked up from germline, CDR1 is SGHTA and CDR2 is FQGNSA. Between the trimmed V and J ends, which lost 3 bases and 5 bases, there was a span of 16 bases. The CDR3 nucleotides are TGTGCCAGCAGCTTGCAAAAAGTGGGGGCGGAGACCCAGTACTTC. This translates into CASSLQKVGAETQYF.

The rearrangement links TRBV7-2 to TRBJ2-2; the D is unclear. The CDR3 spans 14 residues. CDR1 is SGHTA, CDR2 FQGNSA, per germline. Trimming shortened V by 2 bases and J by 5 bases, and 9 bases separated the two germline ends. The CDR3 DNA sequence: TGTGCCAGCAGCTTAAGTCTCCGGACCGGGGAGCTGTTTTTT. Residues: CASSLSLRTGELFF. The whole variable domain, remainder taken from reference TRBV7-2 and TRBJ2-2, is GAGVSQSPSNKVTEKGKDVELRCDPISGHTALYWYRQSLGQGLEFLIYFQGNSAPDKSGLPSDRFSAERTGGSVSTLTIQRTQQEDSAVYLCASSLSLRTGELFFGEGSRLTVL.